Described below is a single TCR beta chain sequence and its context. This entry belongs to a study of T cell responses to AZD1222 COVID-19 vaccine. Assay used: immunoSEQ multiplex PCR; TCRdb lists only in-frame clones, some missing. The sample lists 65,000 to 75,000 clones; roughly 75% were seen once. The sequence came from an adult who received the AZD1222 COVID-19 vaccine. Material: peripheral blood, obtained 28 days after the second AZD1222 dose.

The CDR3 coding sequence is TGTGCCAGCAGTTCACAGGGGTACGAGCAGTACTTC. Amino acid sequence: CASSSQGYEQYF. This chain connects TRBV7-2 to TRBJ2-7; 7 bases match TRBD1. The V gene's germline CDR1 is SGHTA and CDR2 FQGNSA. V shed 6 bases, J shed 4 bases, and the junction held 3 bases outside the gene matches. The CDR3 contains 12 residues.